These 4 T cell receptor beta chains share one sample of origin, sequenced in a study of cytomegalovirus exposure and HLA in healthy donors. The data were produced by immunoSEQ multiplex PCR, yet TCRdb's version contains in-frame clones alone and is incomplete. The sample lists some 120,000 clones, 85% to 90% seen once, with 3% to 3.5% in the top ten. Sequenced sample: PBMCs. The receptors were sampled from a man aged 25-45 years in good health and CMV-seronegative.

This chain joins TRBV7-9 and TRBJ2-3, with TRBD2 matching 7 bases. The CDR3 covers 16 residues. The V gene's germline CDR1 is SEHNR and CDR2 FQNEAQ (reference sequence). V shed 5 bases, J shed 2 bases, and the junction held 10 bases outside the gene matches. For the CDR3, the DNA is TGTGCCAGCAGCAGGGGAGGGGCAGCTGCCACAGATACGCAGTATTTT. It translates to CASSRGGAAATDTQYF.

The rearrangement uses TRBV5-5 and TRBJ1-5, with 8 bases matching TRBD1. V was pared by 4 bases and J by 4 bases, with 4 bases of the junction left unmatched. Germline-derived CDR1 and CDR2 are SGHKS and YYEKEE (reference sequence). The CDR3 length is 14 residues. This chain's CDR3 is CASSRTGLNQPQHF. CDR3 DNA: TGTGCCAGCAGCCGGACAGGGTTGAATCAGCCCCAGCATTTT.

A single count supports this clone. The chain has TRBV6-5 and TRBJ2-7, with D perhaps TRBD1 (6 bases). From germline, CDR1 is MNHEY and CDR2 SVGAGI. V was shortened by 0 bases and J by 6 bases, with 15 bases between the two germline ends. The CDR3 loop spans 15 amino acids. For the CDR3, the DNA is TGTGCCAGCAGTTACTCGATATCTAGGACAGCCGAGCAGTACTTC. It codes for CASSYSISRTAEQYF.

The chain uses TRBV5-1 and TRBJ1-5; D is unresolved. Germline CDR1 is SGHRS and CDR2 is YFSETQ. The V and J ends lost 1 base and 4 bases respectively, with 6 bases between them. The length of the CDR3 is 13 residues. CDR3 loop: CASSLYPNQPQHF. DNA of the CDR3: TGCGCCAGCAGCTTGTATCCTAATCAGCCCCAGCATTTT.